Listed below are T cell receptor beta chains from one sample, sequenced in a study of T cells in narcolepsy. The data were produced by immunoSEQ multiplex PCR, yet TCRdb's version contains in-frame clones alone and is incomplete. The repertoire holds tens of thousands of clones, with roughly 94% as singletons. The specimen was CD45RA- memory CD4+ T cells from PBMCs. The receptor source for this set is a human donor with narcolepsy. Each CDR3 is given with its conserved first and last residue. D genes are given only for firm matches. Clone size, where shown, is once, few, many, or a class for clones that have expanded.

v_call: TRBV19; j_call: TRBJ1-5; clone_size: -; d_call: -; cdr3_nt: TGTGCCAGTAGTATGAAGGACAGCTACAATCAGCCCCAGCATTTT; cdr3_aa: CASSMKDSYNQPQHF
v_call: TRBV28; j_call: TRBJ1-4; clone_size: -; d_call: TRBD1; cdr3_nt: TGTGCCAGTTCTACAGGGTACAACCAGGGGGCTAAGGAAAAACTGTTTTTT; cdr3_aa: CASSTGYNQGAKEKLFF
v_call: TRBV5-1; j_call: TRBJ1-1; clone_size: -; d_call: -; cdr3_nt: TGCGCCAGCAGCCAACCGGGGGCCGCAACTGAAGCTTTCTTT; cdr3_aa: CASSQPGAATEAFF
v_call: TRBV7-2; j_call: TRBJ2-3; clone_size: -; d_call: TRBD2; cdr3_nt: TGTGCCAGCAGCTTATTGGGGGTGACTAGCGGGAGGACAGATACGCAGTATTTT; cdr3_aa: CASSLLGVTSGRTDTQYF
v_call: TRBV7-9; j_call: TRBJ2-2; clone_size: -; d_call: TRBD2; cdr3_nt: TGTGCCAGCAGCGACCTAGCGGACCCCCAGAGGACCGGGGAGCTGTTTTTT; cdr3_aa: CASSDLADPQRTGELFF
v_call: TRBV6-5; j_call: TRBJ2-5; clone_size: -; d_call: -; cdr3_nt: TGTGCCAGCAGTCGAAACAGGGTTCGCGAGACCCAGTACTTC; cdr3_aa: CASSRNRVRETQYF
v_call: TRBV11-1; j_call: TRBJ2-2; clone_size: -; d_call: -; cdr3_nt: TGTGCCAGCAGCTTGGACCTTATTGCCGGGGAGCTGTTTTTT; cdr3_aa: CASSLDLIAGELFF
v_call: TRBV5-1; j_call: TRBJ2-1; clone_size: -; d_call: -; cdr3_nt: TGCGCCAGCAGCCTGCGACTGACTACGGCGGATGAGCAGTTCTTC; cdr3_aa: CASSLRLTTADEQFF
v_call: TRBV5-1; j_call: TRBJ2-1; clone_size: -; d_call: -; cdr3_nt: TGCGCCAGCAGCTTTGGACAGACCAATGAGCAGTTCTTC; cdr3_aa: CASSFGQTNEQFF
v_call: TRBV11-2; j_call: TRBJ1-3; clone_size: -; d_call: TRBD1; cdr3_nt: TGTGCCAGCAGCCCCGGGACAGCTCCGGGAAACACCATATATTTT; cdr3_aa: CASSPGTAPGNTIYF
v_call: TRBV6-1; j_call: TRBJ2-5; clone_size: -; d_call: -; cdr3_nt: TGTGCCAGCAGTGTCCAAGAGACCCAGTACTTC; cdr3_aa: CASSVQETQYF
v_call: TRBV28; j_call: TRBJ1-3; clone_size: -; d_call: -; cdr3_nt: TGTGCCAGCAGCAGTCCCGCAGGGACGGGAAACACCATATATTTT; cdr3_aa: CASSSPAGTGNTIYF
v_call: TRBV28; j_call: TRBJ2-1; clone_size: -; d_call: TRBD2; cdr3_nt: TGTGCCAGCAGTAGGACTAGCGGGAGCTCCTACAATGAGCAGTTCTTC; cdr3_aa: CASSRTSGSSYNEQFF
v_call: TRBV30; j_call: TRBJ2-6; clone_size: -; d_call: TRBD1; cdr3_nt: TGTGCCTGGGAAAGGGGGACAGGGGTCGCCATCCTGACTTTC; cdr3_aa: CAWERGTGVAILTF
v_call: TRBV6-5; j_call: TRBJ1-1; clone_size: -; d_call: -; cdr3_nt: TGTGCCAGCAGTGTCCAACCGAGAAACACTGAAGCTTTCTTT; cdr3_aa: CASSVQPRNTEAFF
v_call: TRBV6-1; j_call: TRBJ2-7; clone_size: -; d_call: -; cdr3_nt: TGTGCCAGCAGGGCTTCTCTCGATGACTACGAGCAGTACTTC; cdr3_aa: CASRASLDDYEQYF
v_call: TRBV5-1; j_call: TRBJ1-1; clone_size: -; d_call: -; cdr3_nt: TGCGCCAGCAGCTTGGAACAGCAGGCAAACACTGAAGCTTTCTTT; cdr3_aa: CASSLEQQANTEAFF
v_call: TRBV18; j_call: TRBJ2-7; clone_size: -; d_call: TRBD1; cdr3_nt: TGTGCCAGCTCCCGGGACAGGGTAACCTACGAGCAGTACTTC; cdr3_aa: CASSRDRVTYEQYF
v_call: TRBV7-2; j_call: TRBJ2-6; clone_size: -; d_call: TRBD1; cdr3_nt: TGTGCCAGCAGCTCCCCCCAGGGGACAGGGCTCTCTGGGGCCAACGTCCTGACTTTC; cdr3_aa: CASSSPQGTGLSGANVLTF
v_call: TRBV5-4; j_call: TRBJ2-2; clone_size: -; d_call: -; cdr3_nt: TGTGCCAGCAGTTATGCCGGGGAGCTGTTTTTT; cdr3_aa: CASSYAGELFF
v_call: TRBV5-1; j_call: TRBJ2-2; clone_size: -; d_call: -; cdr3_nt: TGCGCCAGCAGCGCCGGTCGAGATACGAACACCGGGGAGCTGTTTTTT; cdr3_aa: CASSAGRDTNTGELFF
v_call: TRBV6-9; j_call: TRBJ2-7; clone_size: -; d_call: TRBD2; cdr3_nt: TGTGCCAGCAGTGGGAAGAGCGGGAGCCCCCTATTC; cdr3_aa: CASSGKSGSPLF
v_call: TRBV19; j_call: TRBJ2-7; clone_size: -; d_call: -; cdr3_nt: TGTGCCAGTAGGTGGCAGGGGACCGACGAGCAGTACTTC; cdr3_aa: CASRWQGTDEQYF
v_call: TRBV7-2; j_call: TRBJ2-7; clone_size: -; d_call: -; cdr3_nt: TGTGCCAGCAGCCTGGGAGGGGGCGTCGTCTACGAGCAGTACTTC; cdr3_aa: CASSLGGGVVYEQYF
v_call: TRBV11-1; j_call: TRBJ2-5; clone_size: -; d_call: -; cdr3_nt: TGTGCCAGCAGCTTAGCGGGCAGGGATTTGGAGACCCAGTACTTC; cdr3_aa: CASSLAGRDLETQYF
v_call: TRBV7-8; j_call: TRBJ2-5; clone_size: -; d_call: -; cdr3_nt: TGTGCCAGCAGCTTGGCGGCATCAGCGGAGACCCAGTACTTC; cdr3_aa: CASSLAASAETQYF
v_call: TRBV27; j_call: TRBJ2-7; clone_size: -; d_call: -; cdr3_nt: TGTGCCAGCACCTCACGAGGGGTCTCCTACGAGCAGTACTTC; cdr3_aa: CASTSRGVSYEQYF
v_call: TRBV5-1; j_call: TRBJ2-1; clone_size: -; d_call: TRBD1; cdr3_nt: TGCGCCAGCAGCTTGGTAGGACAGGGTTTGGAGCAGTTCTTC; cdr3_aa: CASSLVGQGLEQFF
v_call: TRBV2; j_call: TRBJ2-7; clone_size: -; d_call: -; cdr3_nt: TGTGCCAGCAGGGAGCGCCCCATCTCCTACGAGCAGTACTTC; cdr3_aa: CASRERPISYEQYF
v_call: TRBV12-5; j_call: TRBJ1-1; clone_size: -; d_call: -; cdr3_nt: TGTGCTAGTGGTTCCTACAGAGGGGGGGTGACTGAAGCTTTCTTT; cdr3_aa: CASGSYRGGVTEAFF
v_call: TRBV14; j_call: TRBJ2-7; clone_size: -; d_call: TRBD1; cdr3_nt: TGTGCCAGCAGCCTCATCGGACAGGGGGCGCGTTACGAGCAGTACTTC; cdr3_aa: CASSLIGQGARYEQYF
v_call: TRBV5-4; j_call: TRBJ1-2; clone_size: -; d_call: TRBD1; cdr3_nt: TGTGCCAGCAGCTTCGACAGGGGTAACTATGGCTACACCTTC; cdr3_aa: CASSFDRGNYGYTF
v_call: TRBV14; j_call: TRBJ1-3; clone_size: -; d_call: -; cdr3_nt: TGTGCCAGCAGCCGCGGACAGTCGACTGGAAACACCATATATTTT; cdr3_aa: CASSRGQSTGNTIYF
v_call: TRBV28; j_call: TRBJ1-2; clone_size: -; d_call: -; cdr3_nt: TGTGCCAGCAGTTTCTCGGGGGGCCTGGGCTATGGCTACACCTTC; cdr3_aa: CASSFSGGLGYGYTF
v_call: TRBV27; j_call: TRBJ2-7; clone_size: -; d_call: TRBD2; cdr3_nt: TGTGCCAGCACCTCAACCCAGCGGGGGAGCTCCTACGAGCAGTACTTC; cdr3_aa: CASTSTQRGSSYEQYF
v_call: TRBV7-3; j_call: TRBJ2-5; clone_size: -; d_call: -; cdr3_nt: TGTGCCAGCAGCCCTCAGGGACAAGAGACCCAGTACTTC; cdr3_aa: CASSPQGQETQYF
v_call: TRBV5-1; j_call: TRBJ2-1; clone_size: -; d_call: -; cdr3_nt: TGCGCCAGCAGCTTGGATTGGGGGTGGAATGAGCAGTTCTTC; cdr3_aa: CASSLDWGWNEQFF
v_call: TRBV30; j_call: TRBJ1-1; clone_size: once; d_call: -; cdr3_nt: TGTGCCTGGAGCGGGGAGGTGACTGAAGCTTTCTTT; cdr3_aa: CAWSGEVTEAFF
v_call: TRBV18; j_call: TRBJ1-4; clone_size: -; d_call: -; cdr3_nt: TGTGCCAGCTCAGCCTCTAATGAAAAACTGTTTTTT; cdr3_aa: CASSASNEKLFF
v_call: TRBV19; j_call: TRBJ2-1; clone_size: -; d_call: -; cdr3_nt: TGTGCCAGTAGTATTAGTGTGTCTCCGGGAGTACGGGCACCCGAGCAGTTCTTC; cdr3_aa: CASSISVSPGVRAPEQFF
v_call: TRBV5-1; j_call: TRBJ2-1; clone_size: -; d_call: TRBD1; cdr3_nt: TGCGCCAGCAGACCTACCGGGACAGAGAACAATGAGCAGTTCTTC; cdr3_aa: CASRPTGTENNEQFF
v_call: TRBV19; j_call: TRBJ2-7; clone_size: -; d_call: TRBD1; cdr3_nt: TGTGCCAGTGCGGAACAGGGGGCCTACGAGCAGTACTTC; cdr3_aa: CASAEQGAYEQYF